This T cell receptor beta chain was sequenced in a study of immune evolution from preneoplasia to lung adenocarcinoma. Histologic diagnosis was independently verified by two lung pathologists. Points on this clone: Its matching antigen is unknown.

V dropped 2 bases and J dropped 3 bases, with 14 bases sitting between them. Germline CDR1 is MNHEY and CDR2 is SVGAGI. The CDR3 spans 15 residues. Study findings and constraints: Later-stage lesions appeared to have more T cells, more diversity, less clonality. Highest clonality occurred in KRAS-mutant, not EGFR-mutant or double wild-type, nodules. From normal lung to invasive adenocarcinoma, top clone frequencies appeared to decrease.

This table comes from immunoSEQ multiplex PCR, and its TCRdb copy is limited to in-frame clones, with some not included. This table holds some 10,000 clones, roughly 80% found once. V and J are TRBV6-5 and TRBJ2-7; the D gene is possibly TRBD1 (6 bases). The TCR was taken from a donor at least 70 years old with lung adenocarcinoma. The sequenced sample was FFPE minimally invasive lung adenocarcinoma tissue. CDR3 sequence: CASSYAAGANYEQYF. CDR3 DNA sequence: TGTGCCAGCAGTTACGCGGCAGGGGCCAACTACGAGCAGTACTTC.